One T cell receptor (beta chain) is described in this entry. Its antigen remains unidentified. The entry originates in a study of cytomegalovirus exposure and HLA in healthy donors. Trimming cost V 6 bases and J 2 bases, with 5 bases left between them. Looked up from germline, CDR1 is LNHNV and CDR2 is YYDKDF (reference sequence). This CDR3 comprises 11 residues. It was with 60 Vbeta and 13 Jbeta primers that the PCR ran. Under the authors' procedure: Among the unique TCR beta chains that a later analysis counted, about 81 million in all, some 10 million were shared. The assay was immunoSEQ multiplex PCR, and TCRdb's table has in-frame clones only and misses some. V, J and clone size derive from that table, while D and trimming were established from the DNA sequence. The sample lists approximately 170,000 clones, around 67% occurring once. Study-wide findings and caveats: Trimming of TCR beta V- and J-genes showed a link, identified in a later analysis, to a missense DCLRE1C variant. Reportedly, TCR beta sequences accurately predicted HLA-A and HLA-B alleles in most subjects.

The sample consisted of PBMCs. This chain links TRBV15 with TRBJ2-7; no clear D gene. The TCR was taken from a woman aged 30 to 39 in good health and CMV-seropositive. The CDR3 DNA sequence: TGTGCCACCAGTCCCACCTACGAGCAGTACTTC. Its translation is CATSPTYEQYF.